A selection of T cell receptor beta chains follows, all from one sample in a study of OX40 agonist ivuxolimab in advanced cancers. The protocol was immunoSEQ multiplex PCR, while the TCRdb copy is restricted to in-frame clones and leaves out a portion. The table has 100,000 or so clones, 75% to 95% seen once. Sequences were derived from CD4+ or CD8+ T cells sorted from blood, sampled in a trial of the OX40 agonist ivuxolimab. The receptors originated from an adult with an advanced solid tumor such as melanoma, head and neck, liver or kidney cancer. Both conserved end residues are part of each CDR3. The D gene is left open where the match is weak. Clone size is stated in some rows and not others, as once, few, many or a class when expanded.

clone size: once
V gene: TRBV28
J gene: TRBJ2-2
D gene: TRBD1
CDR3 protein: CASRDSNTGELFF
CDR3 DNA: TGTGCCAGCCGGGACAGCAACACCGGGGAGCTGTTTTTT

clone size: NA
V gene: TRBV5-4
J gene: TRBJ2-1
D gene: TRBD2
CDR3 protein: CASRMGGRYNEQFF
CDR3 DNA: TGTGCCAGCAGGATGGGAGGGCGCTACAATGAGCAGTTCTTC

clone size: NA
V gene: TRBV7-3
J gene: TRBJ2-3
D gene: TRBD2
CDR3 protein: CASSPAGGTQYF
CDR3 DNA: TGTGCCAGCTCTCCAGCGGGAGGTACGCAGTATTTT

clone size: NA
V gene: TRBV11-2
J gene: TRBJ1-2
D gene: NA
CDR3 protein: CASSLREGANYGYTF
CDR3 DNA: TGTGCCAGCAGCTTGCGCGAAGGCGCTAACTATGGCTACACCTTC

clone size: once
V gene: TRBV4-1
J gene: TRBJ2-3
D gene: NA
CDR3 protein: CASSQDPVGGLRDTQYF
CDR3 DNA: TGCGCCAGCAGCCAAGACCCAGTCGGAGGTCTGAGAGATACGCAGTATTTT

clone size: NA
V gene: TRBV6-5
J gene: TRBJ2-7
D gene: TRBD1
CDR3 protein: CASRILGQDYEQYF
CDR3 DNA: TGTGCCAGCAGGATTCTTGGACAGGACTACGAGCAGTACTTC

clone size: NA
V gene: TRBV5-1
J gene: TRBJ1-1
D gene: TRBD1
CDR3 protein: CASSQGQGYTEAFF
CDR3 DNA: TGCGCCAGCAGCCAAGGACAGGGGTACACTGAAGCTTTCTTT

clone size: NA
V gene: TRBV28
J gene: TRBJ1-2
D gene: NA
CDR3 protein: CASSSYYGYTF
CDR3 DNA: TGTGCCAGCAGTTCCTATTATGGCTACACCTTC

clone size: NA
V gene: TRBV28
J gene: TRBJ2-7
D gene: NA
CDR3 protein: CASSLLQGRQYF
CDR3 DNA: TGTGCCAGCAGTCTTCTTCAGGGAAGGCAGTACTTC

clone size: NA
V gene: TRBV18
J gene: TRBJ2-7
D gene: TRBD2
CDR3 protein: CASSTGRGEFYEQYF
CDR3 DNA: TGTGCCAGCTCAACGGGCCGGGGGGAATTCTACGAGCAGTACTTC

clone size: NA
V gene: TRBV19
J gene: TRBJ1-1
D gene: TRBD1
CDR3 protein: CASSNDRGQVGNTEAFF
CDR3 DNA: TGTGCCAGTAGTAACGACAGGGGTCAAGTGGGAAACACTGAAGCTTTCTTT

clone size: once
V gene: TRBV7-2
J gene: TRBJ2-5
D gene: NA
CDR3 protein: CASAASPQETQYF
CDR3 DNA: TGTGCCAGTGCCGCTAGCCCACAAGAGACCCAGTACTTC

clone size: NA
V gene: TRBV19
J gene: TRBJ1-2
D gene: TRBD1
CDR3 protein: CASSTPGTGINYGYTF
CDR3 DNA: TGTGCCAGTAGTACACCCGGGACAGGGATCAACTATGGCTACACCTTC

clone size: NA
V gene: TRBV6-6
J gene: TRBJ1-5
D gene: NA
CDR3 protein: CASSYAGTFNQPQHF
CDR3 DNA: TGTGCCAGCAGTTACGCCGGGACCTTCAATCAGCCCCAGCATTTT

clone size: NA
V gene: TRBV5-4
J gene: TRBJ1-2
D gene: TRBD1
CDR3 protein: CASSTAGTVYGYTF
CDR3 DNA: TGTGCCAGCAGCACGGCCGGGACAGTATATGGCTACACCTTC

clone size: NA
V gene: TRBV2
J gene: TRBJ2-2
D gene: TRBD2
CDR3 protein: CASSERGGANTGELFF
CDR3 DNA: TGTGCCAGCAGTGAACGGGGGGGCGCGAACACCGGGGAGCTGTTTTTT